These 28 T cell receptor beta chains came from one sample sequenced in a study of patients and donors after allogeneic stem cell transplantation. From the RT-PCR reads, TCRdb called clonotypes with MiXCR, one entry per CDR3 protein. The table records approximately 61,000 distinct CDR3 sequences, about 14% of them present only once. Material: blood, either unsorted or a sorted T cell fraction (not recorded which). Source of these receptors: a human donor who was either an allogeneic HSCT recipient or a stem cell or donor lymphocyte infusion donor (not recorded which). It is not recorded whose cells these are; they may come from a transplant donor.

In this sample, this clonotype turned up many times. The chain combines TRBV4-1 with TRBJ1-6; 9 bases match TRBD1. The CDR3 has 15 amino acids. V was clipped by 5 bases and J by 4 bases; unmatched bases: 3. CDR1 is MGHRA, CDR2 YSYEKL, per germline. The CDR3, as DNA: TGCGCCAGCAGCAGGGGACAGGGATATAATTCACCCCTCCACTTT. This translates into CASSRGQGYNSPLHF.

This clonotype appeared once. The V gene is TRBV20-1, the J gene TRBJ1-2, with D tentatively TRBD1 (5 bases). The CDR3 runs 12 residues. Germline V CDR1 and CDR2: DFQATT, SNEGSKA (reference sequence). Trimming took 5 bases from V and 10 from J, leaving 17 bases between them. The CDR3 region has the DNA TGCAGTGCTCCTTTAGGGGCGGCTGACTACACCTTC. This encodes CSAPLGAADYTF.

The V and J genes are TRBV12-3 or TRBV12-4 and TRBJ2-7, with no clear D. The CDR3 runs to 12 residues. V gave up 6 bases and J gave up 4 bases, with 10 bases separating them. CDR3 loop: CASRRAKYEQYF. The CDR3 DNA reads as TGTGCCAGCAGGCGTGCAAAGTACGAGCAGTACTTC.

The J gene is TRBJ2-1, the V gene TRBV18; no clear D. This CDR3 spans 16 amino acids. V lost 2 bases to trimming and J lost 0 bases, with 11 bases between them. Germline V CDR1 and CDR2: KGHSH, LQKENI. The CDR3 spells CASSPRMVASYNEQFF. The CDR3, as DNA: TGTGCCAGCTCACCAAGGATGGTTGCCTCCTACAATGAGCAGTTCTTC.

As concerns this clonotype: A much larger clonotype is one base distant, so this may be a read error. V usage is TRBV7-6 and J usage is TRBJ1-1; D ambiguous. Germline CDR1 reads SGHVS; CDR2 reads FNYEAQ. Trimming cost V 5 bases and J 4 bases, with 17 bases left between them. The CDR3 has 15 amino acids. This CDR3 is CASSPEPWMVTEAFF. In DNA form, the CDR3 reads TGTGCCAGCAGCCCCGAGCCGTGGATGGTCACTGAAGCTTTCTTT.

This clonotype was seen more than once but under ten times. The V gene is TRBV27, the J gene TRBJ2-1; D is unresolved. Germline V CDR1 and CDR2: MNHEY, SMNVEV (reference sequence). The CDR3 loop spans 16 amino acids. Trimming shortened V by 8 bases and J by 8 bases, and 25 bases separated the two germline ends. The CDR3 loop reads CASASPGSPKADEQFF. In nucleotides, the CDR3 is TGTGCCAGCGCCTCTCCCGGGTCCCCAAAAGCCGATGAGCAGTTCTTC.

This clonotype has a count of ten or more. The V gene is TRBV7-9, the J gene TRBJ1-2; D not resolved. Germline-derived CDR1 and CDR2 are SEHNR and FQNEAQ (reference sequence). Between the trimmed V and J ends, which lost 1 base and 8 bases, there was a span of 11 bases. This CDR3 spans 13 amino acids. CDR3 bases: TGTGCCAGCAGCTTAGTGTCCGGGAGCGGCTACACCTTC. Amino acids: CASSLVSGSGYTF.

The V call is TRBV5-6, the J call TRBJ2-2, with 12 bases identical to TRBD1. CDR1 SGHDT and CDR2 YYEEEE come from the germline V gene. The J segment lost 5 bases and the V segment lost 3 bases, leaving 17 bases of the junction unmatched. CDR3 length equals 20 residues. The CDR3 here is CASSYGPGTGGKVLTGELFF. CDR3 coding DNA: TGTGCCAGCAGCTACGGGCCCGGGACAGGGGGCAAGGTTTTGACCGGGGAGCTGTTTTTT.

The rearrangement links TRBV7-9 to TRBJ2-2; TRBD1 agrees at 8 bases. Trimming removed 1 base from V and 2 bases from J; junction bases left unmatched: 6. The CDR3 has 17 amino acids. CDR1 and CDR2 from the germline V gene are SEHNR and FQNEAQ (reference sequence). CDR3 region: CASSLGFGQGNTGELFF. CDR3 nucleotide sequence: TGTGCCAGCAGCTTAGGCTTCGGACAGGGTAACACCGGGGAGCTGTTTTTT. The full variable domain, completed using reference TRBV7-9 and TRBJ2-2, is DTGVSQNPRHKITKRGQNVTFRCDPISEHNRLYWYRQTLGQGPEFLTYFQNEAQLEKSRLLSDRFSAERPKGSFSTLEIQRTEQGDSAMYLCASSLGFGQGNTGELFFGEGSRLTVL.

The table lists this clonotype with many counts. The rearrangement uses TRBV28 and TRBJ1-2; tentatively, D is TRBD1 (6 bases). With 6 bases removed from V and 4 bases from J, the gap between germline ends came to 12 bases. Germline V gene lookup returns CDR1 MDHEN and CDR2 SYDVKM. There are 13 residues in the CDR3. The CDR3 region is CASRVGGSYGYTF. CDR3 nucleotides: TGTGCCAGCAGAGTAGGGGGAAGCTATGGCTACACCTTC.

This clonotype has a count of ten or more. CDR3 nucleotides: TGTGCCAGCTCACCACAGTACAGGGTAGGGGCGGACACTGAAGCTTTCTTT. Protein product: CASSPQYRVGADTEAFF. The V call is TRBV18, the J call TRBJ1-1, with D perhaps TRBD1 (6 bases). Deletions cut 1 base from V and 3 bases from J, with 18 bases between. The CDR3 runs to 17 residues. CDR1 is KGHSH and CDR2 is LQKENI in the germline V gene.

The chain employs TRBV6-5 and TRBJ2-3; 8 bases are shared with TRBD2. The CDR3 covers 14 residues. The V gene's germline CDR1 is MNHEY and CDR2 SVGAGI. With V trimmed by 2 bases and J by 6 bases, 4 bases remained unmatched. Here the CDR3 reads CASSYAGGADTQYF. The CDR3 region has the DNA TGTGCCAGCAGTTACGCGGGGGGCGCCGATACGCAGTATTTT.

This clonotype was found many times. CDR3 nucleotide sequence: TGTGCTAGTGGCCCCCCCGGGTTAGTGAATTCACCCCTCCACTTT. This codes for CASGPPGLVNSPLHF. The V gene is TRBV12-5, the J gene TRBJ1-6; no clear D. CDR3 length equals 15 residues. Trimming stripped 6 bases from V and 7 bases from J, with 16 bases between. The germline V gene encodes CDR1 LGHNT and CDR2 FRNRAP. The variable domain in full, with the rest retrieved from reference TRBV12-5 and TRBJ1-6, is DARVTQTPRHKVTEMGQEVTMRCQPILGHNTVFWYRQTMMQGLELLAYFRNRAPLDDSGMPKDRFSAEMPDATLATLKIQPSEPRDSAVYFCASGPPGLVNSPLHFGNGTRLTVT.

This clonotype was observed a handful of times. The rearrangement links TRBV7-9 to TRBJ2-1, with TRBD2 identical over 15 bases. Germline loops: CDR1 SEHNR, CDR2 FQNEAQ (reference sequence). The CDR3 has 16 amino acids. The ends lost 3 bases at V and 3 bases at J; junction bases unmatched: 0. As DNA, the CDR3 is TGTGCCAGCAGCTTGGGACTAGCGGGAGGCTACAATGAGCAGTTCTTC. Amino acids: CASSLGLAGGYNEQFF. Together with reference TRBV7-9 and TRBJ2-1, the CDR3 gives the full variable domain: DTGVSQNPRHKITKRGQNVTFRCDPISEHNRLYWYRQTLGQGPEFLTYFQNEAQLEKSRLLSDRFSAERPKGSFSTLEIQRTEQGDSAMYLCASSLGLAGGYNEQFFGPGTRLTVL.

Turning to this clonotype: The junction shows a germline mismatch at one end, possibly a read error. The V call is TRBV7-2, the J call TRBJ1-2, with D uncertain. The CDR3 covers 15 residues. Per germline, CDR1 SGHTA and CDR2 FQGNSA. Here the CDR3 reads CASSFTSEGDYGHTF. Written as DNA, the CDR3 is TGTGCCAGCAGCTTTACCTCGGAAGGAGACTATGGCCACACCTTC.

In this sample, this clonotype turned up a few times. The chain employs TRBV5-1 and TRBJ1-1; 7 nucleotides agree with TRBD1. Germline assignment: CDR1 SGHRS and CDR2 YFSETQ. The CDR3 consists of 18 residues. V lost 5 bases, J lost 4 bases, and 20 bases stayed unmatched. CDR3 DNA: TGCGCCAGCAGTCCCCCCCACACAGGGGCGGTAAGGAGCACTGAAGCTTTCTTT. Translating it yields CASSPPHTGAVRSTEAFF.

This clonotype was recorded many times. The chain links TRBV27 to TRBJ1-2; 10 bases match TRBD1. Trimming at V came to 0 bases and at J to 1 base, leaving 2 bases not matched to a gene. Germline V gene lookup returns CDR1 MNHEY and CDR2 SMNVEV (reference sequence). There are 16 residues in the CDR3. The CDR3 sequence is CASSLSGQGGNYGYTF. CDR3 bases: TGTGCCAGCAGTTTATCCGGACAGGGGGGTAACTATGGCTACACCTTC.

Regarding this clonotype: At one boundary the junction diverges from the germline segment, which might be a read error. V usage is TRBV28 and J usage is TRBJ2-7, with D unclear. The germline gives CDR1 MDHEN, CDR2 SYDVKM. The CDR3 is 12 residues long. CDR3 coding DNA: TGTGCCAGCAGGGAGAACTCCTACAAGCAGTACTTC. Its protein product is CASRENSYKQYF.

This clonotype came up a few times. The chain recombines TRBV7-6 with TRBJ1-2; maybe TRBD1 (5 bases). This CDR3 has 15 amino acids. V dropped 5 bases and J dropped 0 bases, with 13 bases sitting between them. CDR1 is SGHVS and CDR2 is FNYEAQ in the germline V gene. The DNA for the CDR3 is TGTGCCAGCAGCCTGGGGGACCGGACTAACTATGGCTACACCTTC. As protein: CASSLGDRTNYGYTF.

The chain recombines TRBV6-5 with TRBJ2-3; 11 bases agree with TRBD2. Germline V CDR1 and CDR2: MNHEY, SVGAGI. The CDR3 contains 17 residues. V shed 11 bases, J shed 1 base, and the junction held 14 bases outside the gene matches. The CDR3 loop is CAGPGLAGPSCTDTQYF. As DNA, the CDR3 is TGTGCCGGCCCTGGACTAGCGGGCCCGTCCTGCACAGATACGCAGTATTTT.

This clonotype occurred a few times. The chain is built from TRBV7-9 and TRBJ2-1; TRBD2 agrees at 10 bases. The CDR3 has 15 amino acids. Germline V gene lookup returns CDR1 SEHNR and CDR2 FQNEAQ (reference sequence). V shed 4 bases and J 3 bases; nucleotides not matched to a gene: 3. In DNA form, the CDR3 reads TGTGCCAGCAGCTCGCTAGCGGGAGTCTACAATGAGCAGTTCTTC. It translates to CASSSLAGVYNEQFF.

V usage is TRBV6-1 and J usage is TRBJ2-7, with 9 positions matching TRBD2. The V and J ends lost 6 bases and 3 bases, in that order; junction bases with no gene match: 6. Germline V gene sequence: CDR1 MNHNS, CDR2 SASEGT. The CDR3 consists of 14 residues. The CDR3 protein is CASRAGLAGYEQYF. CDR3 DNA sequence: TGTGCCAGCAGAGCGGGACTAGCAGGCTACGAGCAGTACTTC.

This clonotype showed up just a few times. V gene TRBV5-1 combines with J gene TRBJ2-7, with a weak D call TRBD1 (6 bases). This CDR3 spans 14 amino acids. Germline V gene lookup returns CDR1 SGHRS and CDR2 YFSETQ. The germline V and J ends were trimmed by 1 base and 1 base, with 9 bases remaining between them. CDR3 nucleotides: TGCGCCAGCAGCTTGTGGACAGCATCCTACGAGCAGTACTTC. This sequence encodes CASSLWTASYEQYF.

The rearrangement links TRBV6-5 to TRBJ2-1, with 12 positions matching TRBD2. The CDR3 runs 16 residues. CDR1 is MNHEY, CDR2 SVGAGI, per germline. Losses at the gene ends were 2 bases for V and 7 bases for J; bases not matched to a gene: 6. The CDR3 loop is CASSYRTSGTRNEQFF. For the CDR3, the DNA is TGTGCCAGCAGTTACCGGACTAGCGGGACGAGGAATGAGCAGTTCTTC.

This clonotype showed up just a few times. The CDR3 DNA sequence: TGCAGTGCTAGTCCCGGGACAGGGGGATTTTATCAGCCCCAGCATTTT. It codes for CSASPGTGGFYQPQHF. This chain connects TRBV20-1 to TRBJ1-5, with TRBD1 identical over 11 bases. CDR3 length: 16 amino acids. CDR1 and CDR2 from the germline V gene are DFQATT and SNEGSKA (reference sequence). Trimming took 3 bases from V and 5 from J; bases not matched to a gene: 9.

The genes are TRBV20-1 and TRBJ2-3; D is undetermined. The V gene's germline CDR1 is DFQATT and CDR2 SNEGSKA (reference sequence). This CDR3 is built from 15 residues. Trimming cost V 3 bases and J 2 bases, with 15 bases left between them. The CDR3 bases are TGCAGTGCTAGTGAGCCGGACGACCCCACAGATACGCAGTATTTT. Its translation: CSASEPDDPTDTQYF.

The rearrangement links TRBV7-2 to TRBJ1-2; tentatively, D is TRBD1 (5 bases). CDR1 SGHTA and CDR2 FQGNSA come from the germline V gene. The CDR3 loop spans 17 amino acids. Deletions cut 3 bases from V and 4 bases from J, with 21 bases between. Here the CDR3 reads CASSLKAGPNPAYGYTF. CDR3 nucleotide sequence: TGTGCCAGCAGCTTGAAGGCGGGGCCTAACCCTGCCTATGGCTACACCTTC.

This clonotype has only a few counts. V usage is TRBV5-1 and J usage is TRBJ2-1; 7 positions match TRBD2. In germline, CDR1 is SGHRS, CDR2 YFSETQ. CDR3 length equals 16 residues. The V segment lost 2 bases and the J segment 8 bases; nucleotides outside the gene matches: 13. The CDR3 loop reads CASSLVLARERDEQFF. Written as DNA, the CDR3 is TGCGCCAGCAGCTTAGTACTAGCGAGAGAAAGGGATGAGCAGTTCTTC. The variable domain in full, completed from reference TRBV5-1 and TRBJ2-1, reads KAGVTQTPRYLIKTRGQQVTLSCSPISGHRSVSWYQQTPGQGLQFLFEYFSETQRNKGNFPGRFSGRQFSNSRSEMNVSTLELGDSALYLCASSLVLARERDEQFFGPGTRLTVL.